This T cell receptor (beta chain) comes out of a study of blood T cell repertoires in COVID-19. Study-wide context: PBMCs, B-cell-depleted T cells, or T cells provided the cDNA or gDNA that made up the material.

The CDR3 covers 15 residues. The V end lost 3 bases, the J end lost 7 bases, and 20 bases lay between the germline ends. CDR1 and CDR2 (germline): SGDLS, YYNGEE. This clone was detected a few times. Per the study methods: Reference gene primer amplification yielded estimated nucleated cell counts. Produced via immunoSEQ multiplex PCR; TCRdb's table is partial and in-frame only. For V, J and clone size, that table is used; D and trimming come from the DNA. The sample holds some 94,000 clones, about 83% seen once. This sequence originates from a human donor in a cohort sampled during active COVID-19. The chain carries TRBV9 and TRBJ2-7; TRBD2 is a possible D gene (5 bases). Material: peripheral blood. CDR3 nucleotide sequence: TGTGCCAGCAGCGCCACCGAGGGCCGGACGAGAGAGCAGTACTTC. Residues: CASSATEGRTREQYF.